The 4 T cell receptor beta chains in this list originate from one sample, sequenced in a study of T cell responses to AZD1222 COVID-19 vaccine. Assay used: immunoSEQ multiplex PCR; TCRdb lists only in-frame clones, some missing. The repertoire holds 140,000 to 150,000 clones, with more than 70% as singletons. The specimen was peripheral blood, collected on day 0 of AZD1222 vaccination. The receptors come from an adult in good health.

The chain couples TRBV5-6 to TRBJ2-1; D may be TRBD2 (5 bases). Trimming pared 10 bases from V and 3 bases from J, leaving 14 bases between. The length of the CDR3 is 13 residues. Germline V gives CDR1 SGHDT, CDR2 YYEEEE. The CDR3 region is CACLRAGYNEQFF. The CDR3 nucleotides read TGTGCCTGCTTGCGGGCGGGCTACAATGAGCAGTTCTTC.

This sequence joins TRBV30 and TRBJ1-1, with D possibly being TRBD1 (6 bases). Trimming pared 4 bases from V and 0 bases from J, leaving 9 bases between. Germline values: CDR1 GTSNPN, CDR2 SVGIG (reference sequence). The CDR3 contains 13 residues. The CDR3 protein is CAWKGTMNTEAFF. The DNA of the CDR3 is TGTGCCTGGAAAGGGACAATGAACACTGAAGCTTTCTTT.

This chain uses TRBV5-1 with TRBJ1-1, with D unresolved. Germline loops: CDR1 SGHRS, CDR2 YFSETQ. The germline V and J ends were trimmed by 2 bases and 5 bases, with 13 bases remaining between them. The CDR3 covers 14 residues. CDR3 DNA sequence: TGCGCCAGCAGCTTTCAGCCCGCGGGAACTGAAGCTTTCTTT. Translated, it gives CASSFQPAGTEAFF.

The CDR3 is CATAGQTYNEQFF. CDR3 sequence (DNA): TGTGCCACCGCGGGACAGACCTACAATGAGCAGTTCTTC. This chain joins TRBV19 and TRBJ2-1; weak D call: TRBD1 (7 bases). From germline, CDR1 is LNHDA and CDR2 SQIVND (reference sequence). V was clipped by 10 bases and J by 2 bases, with 12 bases between them. The CDR3 has 13 residues.